This T cell receptor beta chain was obtained from a study of siplizumab effects on memory and regulatory T cells. Regarding the study as a whole: Among sequences traceable to unstimulated CD4+ memory cells, alloreactive ones were significantly reduced by siplizumab.

Note on this clone: What it recognizes is unknown.

V lost 0 bases and J lost 3; bases outside the gene matches: 8. Germline loops: CDR1 SQVTM, CDR2 ANQGSEA. This CDR3 has 18 amino acids. Some 96,000 TCR templates per sample were assayed. Sequencing used immunoSEQ multiplex PCR; TCRdb keeps in-frame clones, though not all of them. Of 95,000 to 100,000 clones detected, nearly 95% appear once; the ten largest clones hold about 12%. This chain uses TRBV29-1 with TRBJ2-2; TRBD2 matches 12 bases. The source is a human donor in good health. Sequencing was done on a sample of non-Treg CD4+ T cells sorted from blood. CDR3 DNA sequence: TGCAGCGTTGAAGATGGGCTAGCGGGAGGGGTAGACACCGGGGAGCTGTTTTTT. Translating it yields CSVEDGLAGGVDTGELFF.